This T cell receptor beta chain was identified during a study of cytomegalovirus exposure and HLA in healthy donors. Study outcomes and limitations: Researchers counted roughly 150 TCR beta chains as cytomegalovirus-associated. What TCR beta sequences reportedly achieved was accurate prediction of HLA-A and HLA-B alleles in most subjects. Donors were assumed by presence/absence analyses to have roughly uniform sequencing depth. Versus the approximately 720-donor mean, an Asian-associated ancestry cluster reportedly showed fewer N-insertions in a later analysis.

Germline CDR1 SEHNR, CDR2 FQNEAQ (reference sequence). Trimming left V 8 bases short and J 2 bases short, with 13 bases between. This CDR3 has 14 amino acids. The PCR used 60 Vbeta and 13 Jbeta primers. Clones were read by immunoSEQ multiplex PCR, and TCRdb kept only the in-frame ones, dropping some. The sample yields about 150,000 clones, around nine tenths seen once. This clone has just one count. What it binds is unknown. The chain combines TRBV7-9 with TRBJ2-1, with D possibly being TRBD1 (7 bases). The sequencing input was PBMCs. The clonotype was recovered from a woman aged 25-40 years in good health and CMV-seronegative. CDR3 DNA sequence: TGTGCCAGCGGGCGGGGACAGACCTACAATGAGCAGTTCTTC. Protein: CASGRGQTYNEQFF.